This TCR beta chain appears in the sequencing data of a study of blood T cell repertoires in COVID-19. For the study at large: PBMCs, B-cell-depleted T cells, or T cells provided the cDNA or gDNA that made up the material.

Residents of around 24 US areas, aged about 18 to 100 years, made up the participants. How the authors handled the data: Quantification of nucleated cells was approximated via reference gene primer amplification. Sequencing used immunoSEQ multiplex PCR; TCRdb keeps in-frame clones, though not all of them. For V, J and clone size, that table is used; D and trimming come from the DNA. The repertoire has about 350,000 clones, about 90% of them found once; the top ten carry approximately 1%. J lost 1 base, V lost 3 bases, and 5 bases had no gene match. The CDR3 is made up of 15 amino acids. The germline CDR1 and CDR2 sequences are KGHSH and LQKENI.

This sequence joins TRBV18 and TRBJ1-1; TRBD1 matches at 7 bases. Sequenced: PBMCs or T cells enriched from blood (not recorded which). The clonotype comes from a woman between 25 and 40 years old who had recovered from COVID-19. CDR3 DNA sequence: TGTGCCAGCTCACCTCGAACAGGGGAGAACACTGAAGCTTTCTTT. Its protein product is CASSPRTGENTEAFF.